Presented here are 10 T cell receptor beta chains from one specimen sequenced in a study of blood T cell repertoires in COVID-19 (dated by TCRdb to about 2020). Library prep was done by the immunoSEQ multiplex PCR assay. This is the immuneACCESS table as TCRdb keeps it, with only in-frame sequences that have V and J called. A part of the clones is gone; compared with another copy, unresolved V genes explain less than half, and the rest is unexplained. The sample table records 250,000 or so clones; around 93% of these occur just once. 2.5% to 3% of the sample is in the top ten clones. Sequenced sample: PBMCs or T cells enriched from blood (not recorded which). These receptors all stem from a man aged 35 to 55 who had been exposed to COVID-19.

Only one count was recorded for this clone. The chain uses TRBV27 and TRBJ1-1; 8 positions agree with TRBD1. Trimming removed 5 bases from V and 5 bases from J; junction bases left unmatched: 10. Germline V gives CDR1 MNHEY, CDR2 SMNVEV (reference sequence). This CDR3 contains 15 residues. This CDR3 is CASSNAGGGGTEAFF. The CDR3 bases are TGTGCCAGCAGTAACGCAGGGGGCGGAGGGACTGAAGCTTTCTTT.

This rearrangement joins TRBV6-5 to TRBJ2-5; 8 bases match TRBD1. CDR1 and CDR2 (germline): MNHEY, SVGAGI. The CDR3 loop spans 13 amino acids. Germline trimming cut 6 bases from V and 3 bases from J; bases unmatched to any gene: 3. The CDR3, as DNA: TGTGCCAGCAGATCAGGGGGCGAAGAGACCCAGTACTTC. Protein: CASRSGGEETQYF.

This chain joins TRBV11-3 and TRBJ2-1; maybe TRBD2 (6 bases). The CDR3 extends over 15 amino acids. V shed 3 bases and J shed 2 bases, with 11 bases lying between them. CDR1 is SGHNT and CDR2 is YENEEA in the germline V gene. CDR3 sequence reads: CASSFPGAAYNEQFF. The DNA of the CDR3 is TGTGCCAGCAGCTTCCCGGGAGCTGCCTACAATGAGCAGTTCTTC. Combining the CDR3 with reference TRBV11-3 and TRBJ2-1 gives the whole variable domain EAGVVQSPRYKIIEKKQPVAFWCNPISGHNTLYWYLQNLGQGPELLIRYENEEAVDDSQLPKDRFSAERLKGVDSTLKIQPAELGDSAVYLCASSFPGAAYNEQFFGPGTRLTVL.

V and J are TRBV27 and TRBJ2-3; 10 nucleotides align to TRBD1. V was pared by 5 bases and J by 6 bases, with 11 bases of the junction left unmatched. Germline-derived CDR1 and CDR2 are MNHEY and SMNVEV (reference sequence). The CDR3 sequence is 16 residues long. The DNA for the CDR3 is TGTGCCAGCAGTGAACCGGGACAGGGGAAGTTTGATACGCAGTATTTT. Its protein product is CASSEPGQGKFDTQYF.

The rearrangement uses TRBV18 and TRBJ1-5; TRBD1 is a possible D gene (6 bases). The V end was cut by 1 base, the J end by 3 bases, with 13 bases between. This CDR3 comprises 16 residues. Germline CDR1 reads KGHSH; CDR2 reads LQKENI. In nucleotides, the CDR3 is TGTGCCAGCTCACCACTAGGGACATCTGTCAATCAGCCCCAGCATTTT. Amino acid sequence: CASSPLGTSVNQPQHF.

The rearrangement joins TRBV27 to TRBJ1-6, with 7 nucleotides matching TRBD1. V gave up 2 bases and J gave up 7 bases; unmatched junction bases: 2. The germline CDR1 and CDR2 sequences are MNHEY and SMNVEV (reference sequence). This CDR3 is built from 14 residues. CDR3 residues: CASSLVRGNSPLHF. The CDR3 DNA sequence: TGTGCCAGCAGTTTAGTCAGGGGGAATTCACCCCTCCACTTT.

The rearrangement uses TRBV7-2 and TRBJ1-1, with 8 bases identical to TRBD1. The CDR3 totals 14 residues. CDR1 is SGHTA and CDR2 is FQGNSA in the germline V gene. V gave up 3 bases and J gave up 3 bases; unmatched junction bases: 3. The CDR3 region is CASSFQGAHTEAFF. DNA of the CDR3: TGTGCCAGCAGCTTTCAGGGGGCGCACACTGAAGCTTTCTTT.

The rearrangement joins TRBV24-1 to TRBJ2-3; D call uncertain. Germline V CDR1 and CDR2: KGHDR, SFDVKD. This CDR3 spans 13 amino acids. V shed 3 bases and J shed 5 bases, with 8 bases lying between them. CDR3 amino acids: CATSDGGRDTQYF. The CDR3 bases are TGTGCCACCAGTGATGGCGGTAGAGATACGCAGTATTTT.

This chain connects TRBV6-2 or TRBV6-3 to TRBJ2-1; D gene unclear. The CDR3 has 12 residues. Germline V gene sequence: CDR1 MNHEY, CDR2 SVGEGT. The V end was cut by 1 base, the J end by 9 bases, with 7 bases between. CDR3 residues: CASSYYGGEQFF. CDR3 in DNA: TGTGCCAGCAGTTACTATGGCGGTGAGCAGTTCTTC.

The rearrangement joins TRBV19 to TRBJ2-1; 7 positions match TRBD2. J was trimmed by 4 bases and V by 3 bases; bases with no gene match: 6. This CDR3 has 15 residues. Germline values: CDR1 LNHDA, CDR2 SQIVND (reference sequence). This CDR3 is CASSISGGDYNEQFF. The CDR3 region has the DNA TGTGCCAGTAGTATTTCGGGAGGAGATTACAATGAGCAGTTCTTC.